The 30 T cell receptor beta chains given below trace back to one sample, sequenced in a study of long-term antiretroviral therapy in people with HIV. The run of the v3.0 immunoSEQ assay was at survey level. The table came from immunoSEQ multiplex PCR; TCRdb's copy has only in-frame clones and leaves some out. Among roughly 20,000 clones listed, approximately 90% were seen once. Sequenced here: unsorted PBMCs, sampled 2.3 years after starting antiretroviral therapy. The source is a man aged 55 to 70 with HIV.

The DNA for the CDR3 is TGTGCCTGGAAGGTTCCAGGGGGTCCCTACGAGCAGTACTTC. Protein sequence: CAWKVPGGPYEQYF. The V gene is TRBV30, the J gene TRBJ2-7; 7 bases align to TRBD1. The CDR3 extends over 14 amino acids. From germline, CDR1 is GTSNPN and CDR2 SVGIG (reference sequence). The V segment lost 4 bases and the J segment 2 bases; nucleotides outside the gene matches: 8. Using reference TRBV30 and TRBJ2-7 for the parts outside the CDR3, the full variable domain is SQTIHQWPATLVQPVGSPLSLECTVEGTSNPNLYWYRQAAGRGLQLLFYSVGIGQISSEVPQNLSASRPQDRQFILSSKKLLLSDSGFYLCAWKVPGGPYEQYFGPGTRLTVT.

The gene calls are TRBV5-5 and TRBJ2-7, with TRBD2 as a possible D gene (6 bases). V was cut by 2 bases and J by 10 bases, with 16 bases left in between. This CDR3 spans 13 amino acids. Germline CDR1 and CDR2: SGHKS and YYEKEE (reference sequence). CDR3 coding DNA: TGTGCCAGCAGCTTTCTCGGCCGGGAGAACCAGTACTTC. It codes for CASSFLGRENQYF.

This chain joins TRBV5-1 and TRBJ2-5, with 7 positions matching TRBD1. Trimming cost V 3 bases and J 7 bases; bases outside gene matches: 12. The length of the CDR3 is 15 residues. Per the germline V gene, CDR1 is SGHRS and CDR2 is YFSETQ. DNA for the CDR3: TGCGCCAGCAGCTGGGACCAGGGGGATGGGGGGACCCAGTACTTC. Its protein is CASSWDQGDGGTQYF.

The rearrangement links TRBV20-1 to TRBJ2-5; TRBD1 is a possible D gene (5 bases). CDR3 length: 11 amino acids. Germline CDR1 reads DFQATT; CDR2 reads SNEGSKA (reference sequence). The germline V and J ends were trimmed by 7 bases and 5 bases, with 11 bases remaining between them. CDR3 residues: CSVGDPETQYF. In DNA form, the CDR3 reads TGCAGTGTAGGGGATCCGGAGACCCAGTACTTC.

CDR3 nucleotide sequence: TGTGCCAGCAGCCAAGGTGAACTAGCGGGAGTACGCAATGAGCAGTTCTTC. Protein product: CASSQGELAGVRNEQFF. The chain employs TRBV4-2 and TRBJ2-1; 11 bases line up with TRBD2. Germline lookup yields CDR1 LGHNA and CDR2 YNFKEQ. This CDR3 comprises 17 residues. J gave up 6 bases and V 1 base, and 8 bases lay outside the gene matches.

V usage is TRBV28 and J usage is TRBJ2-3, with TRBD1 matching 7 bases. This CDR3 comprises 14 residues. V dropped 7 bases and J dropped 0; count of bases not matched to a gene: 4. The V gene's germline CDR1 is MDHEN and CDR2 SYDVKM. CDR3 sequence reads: CASKGAGSTDTQYF. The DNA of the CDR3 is TGTGCCAGCAAGGGGGCCGGGAGCACAGATACGCAGTATTTT.

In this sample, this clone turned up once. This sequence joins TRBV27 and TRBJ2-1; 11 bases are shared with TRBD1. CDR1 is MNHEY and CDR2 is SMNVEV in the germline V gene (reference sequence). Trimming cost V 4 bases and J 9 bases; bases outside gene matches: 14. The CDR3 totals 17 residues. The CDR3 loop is CASSYHPGQGGLGEQFF. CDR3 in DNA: TGTGCCAGCAGTTACCACCCGGGACAGGGGGGATTGGGTGAGCAGTTCTTC.

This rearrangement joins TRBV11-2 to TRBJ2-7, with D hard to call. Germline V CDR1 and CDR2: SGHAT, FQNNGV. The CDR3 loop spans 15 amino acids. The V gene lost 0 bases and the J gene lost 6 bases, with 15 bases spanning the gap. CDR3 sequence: CASSLDALPWAEQYF. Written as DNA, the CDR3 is TGTGCCAGCAGCTTAGATGCTCTCCCTTGGGCCGAGCAGTACTTC.

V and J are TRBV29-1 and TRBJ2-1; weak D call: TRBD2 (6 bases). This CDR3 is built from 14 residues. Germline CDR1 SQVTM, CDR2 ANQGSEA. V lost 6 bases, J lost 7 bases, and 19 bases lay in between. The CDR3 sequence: CSVEPQLGGNEQFF. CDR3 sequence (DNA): TGCAGCGTCGAGCCCCAGTTAGGAGGGAATGAGCAGTTCTTC.

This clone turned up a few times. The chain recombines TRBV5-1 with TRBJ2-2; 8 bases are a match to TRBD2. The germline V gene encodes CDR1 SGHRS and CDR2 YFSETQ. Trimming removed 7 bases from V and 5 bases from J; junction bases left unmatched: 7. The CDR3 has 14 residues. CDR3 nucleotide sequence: TGCGCCAGCCGGACTAGCCCTCTAACCGGGGAGCTGTTTTTT. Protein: CASRTSPLTGELFF.

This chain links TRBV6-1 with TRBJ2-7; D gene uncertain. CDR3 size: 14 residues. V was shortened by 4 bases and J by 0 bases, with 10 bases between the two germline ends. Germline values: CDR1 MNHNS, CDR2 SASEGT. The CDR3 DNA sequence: TGTGCCAGCAGTGCCCGGACGGCCTCCTACGAGCAGTACTTC. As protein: CASSARTASYEQYF.

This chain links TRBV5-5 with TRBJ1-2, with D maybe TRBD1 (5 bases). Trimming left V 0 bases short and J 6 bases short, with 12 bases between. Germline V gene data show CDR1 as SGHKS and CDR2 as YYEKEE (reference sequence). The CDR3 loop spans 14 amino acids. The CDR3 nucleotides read TGTGCCAGCAGCTTGGCCTCGGGGCAGGATGGCTACACCTTC. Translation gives CASSLASGQDGYTF.

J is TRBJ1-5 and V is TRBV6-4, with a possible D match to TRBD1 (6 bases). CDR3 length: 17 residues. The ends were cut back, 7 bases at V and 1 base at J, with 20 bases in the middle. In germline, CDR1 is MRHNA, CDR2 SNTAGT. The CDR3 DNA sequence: TGTGCCAGCATCAACCCTTGGGGGGGCACGAGCAATCAGCCCCAGCATTTT. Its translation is CASINPWGGTSNQPQHF.

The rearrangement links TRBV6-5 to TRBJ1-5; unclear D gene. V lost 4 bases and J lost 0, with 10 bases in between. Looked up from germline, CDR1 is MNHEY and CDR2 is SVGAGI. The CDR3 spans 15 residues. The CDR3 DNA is TGTGCCAGCAGTTTTAGTGGATATAGCAATCAGCCCCAGCATTTT. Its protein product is CASSFSGYSNQPQHF.

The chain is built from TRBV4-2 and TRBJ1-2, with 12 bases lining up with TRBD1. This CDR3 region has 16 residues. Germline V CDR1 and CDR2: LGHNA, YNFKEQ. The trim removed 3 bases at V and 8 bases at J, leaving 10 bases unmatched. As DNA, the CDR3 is TGTGCCAGCAGCCAGTTGATGGGACAGGGGGCCGAGGGCTACACCTTC. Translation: CASSQLMGQGAEGYTF.

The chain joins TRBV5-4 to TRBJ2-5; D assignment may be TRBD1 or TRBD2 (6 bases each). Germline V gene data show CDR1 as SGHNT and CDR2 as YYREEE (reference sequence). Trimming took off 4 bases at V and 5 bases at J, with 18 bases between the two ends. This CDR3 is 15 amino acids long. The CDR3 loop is CASSPGDTLLETQYF. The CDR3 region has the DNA TGTGCCAGCAGCCCGGGGGACACCTTGCTGGAGACCCAGTACTTC.

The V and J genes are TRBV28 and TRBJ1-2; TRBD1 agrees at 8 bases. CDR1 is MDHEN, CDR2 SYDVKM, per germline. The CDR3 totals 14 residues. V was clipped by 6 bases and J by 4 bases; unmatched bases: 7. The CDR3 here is CASSLDRESYGYTF. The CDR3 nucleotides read TGTGCCAGCAGCCTGGACAGGGAAAGCTATGGCTACACCTTC.

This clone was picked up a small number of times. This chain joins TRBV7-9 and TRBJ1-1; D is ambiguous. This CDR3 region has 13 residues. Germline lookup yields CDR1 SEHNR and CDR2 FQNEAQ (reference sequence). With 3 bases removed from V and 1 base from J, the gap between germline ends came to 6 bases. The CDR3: CASSFLQNTEAFF. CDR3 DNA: TGTGCCAGCAGCTTTTTACAGAACACTGAAGCTTTCTTT.

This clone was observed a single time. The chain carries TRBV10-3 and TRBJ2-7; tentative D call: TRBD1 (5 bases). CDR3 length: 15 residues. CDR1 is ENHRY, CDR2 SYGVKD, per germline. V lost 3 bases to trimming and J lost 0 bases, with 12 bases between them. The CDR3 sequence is CAISETGRSSYEQYF. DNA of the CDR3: TGTGCCATCAGTGAAACAGGTAGGAGCTCCTACGAGCAGTACTTC.

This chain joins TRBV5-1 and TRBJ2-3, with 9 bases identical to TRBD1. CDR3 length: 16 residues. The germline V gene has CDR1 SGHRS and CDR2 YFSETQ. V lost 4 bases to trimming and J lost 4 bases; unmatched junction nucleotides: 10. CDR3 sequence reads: CASSPGTGWGSDTQYF. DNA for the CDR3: TGCGCCAGCAGCCCGGGGACAGGGTGGGGCTCAGATACGCAGTATTTT.

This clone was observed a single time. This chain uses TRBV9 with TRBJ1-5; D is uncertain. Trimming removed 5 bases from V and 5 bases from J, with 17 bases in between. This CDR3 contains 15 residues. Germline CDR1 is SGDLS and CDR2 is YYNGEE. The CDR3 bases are TGTGCCAGCAGTGGGCGACCCTCTCCGGATCAGCCCCAGCATTTT. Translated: CASSGRPSPDQPQHF.

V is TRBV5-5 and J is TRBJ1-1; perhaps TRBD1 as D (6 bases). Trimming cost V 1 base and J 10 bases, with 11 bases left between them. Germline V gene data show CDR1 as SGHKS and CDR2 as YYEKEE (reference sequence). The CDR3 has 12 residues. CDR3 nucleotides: TGTGCCAGCAGCTTGTACGGGGGCGCAGCTTTCTTT. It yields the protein CASSLYGGAAFF.

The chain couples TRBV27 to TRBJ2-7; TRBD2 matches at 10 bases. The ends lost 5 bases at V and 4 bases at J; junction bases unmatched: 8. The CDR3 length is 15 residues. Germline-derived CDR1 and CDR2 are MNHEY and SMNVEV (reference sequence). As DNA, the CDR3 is TGTGCCAGCAGTCCCCTAGCGGGAGTCTTATACGAGCAGTACTTC. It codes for CASSPLAGVLYEQYF.

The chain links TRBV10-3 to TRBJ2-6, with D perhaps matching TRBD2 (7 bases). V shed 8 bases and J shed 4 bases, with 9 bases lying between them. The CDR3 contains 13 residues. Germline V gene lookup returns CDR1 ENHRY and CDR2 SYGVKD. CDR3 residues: CAIRGAGANVLTF. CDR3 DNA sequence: TGTGCCATCCGGGGGGCCGGGGCCAACGTCCTGACTTTC.

CDR3 loop: CASSFGQGASYNSPLHF. CDR3 DNA sequence: TGTGCCAGCAGCTTCGGACAGGGGGCCTCCTATAATTCACCCCTCCACTTT. This chain links TRBV7-2 with TRBJ1-6, with TRBD1 matching over 11 bases. Germline values: CDR1 SGHTA, CDR2 FQGNSA. This CDR3 is 17 amino acids long. J gave up 0 bases and V 3 bases, and 1 base lay outside the gene matches. The full variable domain, in which reference TRBV7-2 and TRBJ1-6 provide the parts outside the CDR3, is GAGVSQSPSNKVTEKGKDVELRCDPISGHTALYWYRQSLGQGLEFLIYFQGNSAPDKSGLPSDRFSAERTGGSVSTLTIQRTQQEDSAVYLCASSFGQGASYNSPLHFGNGTRLTVT.

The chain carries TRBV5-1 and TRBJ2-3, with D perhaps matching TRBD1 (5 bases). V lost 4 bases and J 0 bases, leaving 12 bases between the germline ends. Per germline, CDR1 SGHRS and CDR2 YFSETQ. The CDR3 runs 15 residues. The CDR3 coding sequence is TGCGCCAGCAGCGCCGGACACCCGAGCACAGATACGCAGTATTTT. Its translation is CASSAGHPSTDTQYF.

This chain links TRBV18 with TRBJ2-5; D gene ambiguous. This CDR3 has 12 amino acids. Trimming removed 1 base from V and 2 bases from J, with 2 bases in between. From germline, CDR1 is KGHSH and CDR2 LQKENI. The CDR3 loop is CASSPQQETQYF. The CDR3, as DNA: TGTGCCAGCTCACCACAGCAAGAGACCCAGTACTTC.

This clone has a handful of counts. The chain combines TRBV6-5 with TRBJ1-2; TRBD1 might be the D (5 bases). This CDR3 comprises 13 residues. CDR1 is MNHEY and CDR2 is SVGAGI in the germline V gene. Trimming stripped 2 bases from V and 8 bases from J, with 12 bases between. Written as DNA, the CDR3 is TGTGCCAGCAGTTACACTGCAGGGATGGGCTACACCTTC. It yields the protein CASSYTAGMGYTF.

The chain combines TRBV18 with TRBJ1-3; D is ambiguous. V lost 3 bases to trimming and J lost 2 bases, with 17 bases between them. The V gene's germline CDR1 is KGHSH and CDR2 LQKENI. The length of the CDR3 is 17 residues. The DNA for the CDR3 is TGTGCCAGCTCACCCTTCGACGGGAGCCTGACTGGAAACACCATATATTTT. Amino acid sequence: CASSPFDGSLTGNTIYF.

CDR3 nucleotides: TGCAGTCCCTACCCAGATACGCAGTATTTT. Its protein product is CSPYPDTQYF. The chain recombines TRBV20-1 with TRBJ2-3; D is unresolved. Germline CDR1 is DFQATT and CDR2 is SNEGSKA (reference sequence). The CDR3 covers 10 residues. Trimming removed 8 bases from V and 4 bases from J, with 7 bases in between.